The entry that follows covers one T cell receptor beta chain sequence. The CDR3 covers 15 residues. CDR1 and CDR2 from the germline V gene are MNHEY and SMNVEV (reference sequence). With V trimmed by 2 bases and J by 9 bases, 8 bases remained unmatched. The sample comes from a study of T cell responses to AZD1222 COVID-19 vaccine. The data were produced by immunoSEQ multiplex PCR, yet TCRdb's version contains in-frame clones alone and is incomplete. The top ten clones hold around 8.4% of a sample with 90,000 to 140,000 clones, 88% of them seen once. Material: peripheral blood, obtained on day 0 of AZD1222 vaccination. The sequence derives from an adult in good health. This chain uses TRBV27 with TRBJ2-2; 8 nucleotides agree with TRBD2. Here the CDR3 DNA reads TGTGCCAGCAGTTTAGCGGGAGGAAAACTCCGGGAGCTGTTTTTT. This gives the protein CASSLAGGKLRELFF.